The clone carrying this TCR beta chain was seen a few times. Antigen specificity is unknown. These data come from a study of shared clonotypes between healthy human individuals. CDR3 size: 15 residues. V was trimmed by 2 bases and J by 7 bases, leaving 14 bases between them. Germline CDR1 is MNHNY and CDR2 is SVGAGI (reference sequence). Broader study findings: Sampling used blood alone; tissue repertoires probably differ.

The method was immunoSEQ multiplex PCR; TCRdb's version includes in-frame clones alone and lacks a portion of them. There are about 480,000 clones in the sample; roughly 79% occur only once, and about an eighth lies in the top ten. All the donors were Caucasian adults who lived in Nashville, Tennessee. The sequencing sample was made of PBMCs. This chain links TRBV6-6 with TRBJ1-4; D might be TRBD1 (5 bases). This clonotype originated in a middle-aged woman in good health. Some clones in this sample may be carry-over from other donors' samples. CDR3 protein: CASSYGAPGSEKLFF. The CDR3 region has the DNA TGTGCCAGCAGTTACGGGGCCCCGGGGAGTGAAAAACTGTTTTTT.